Described below is a single T cell receptor beta chain sequence and its context. These data originate in a study of CD8 T cells in Susac syndrome. RNA was extracted with the RNeasy kit, and a quantity of about 0.5 to 1 ug was reverse transcribed using random hexamers. TCRdb redid the calling of the immunoSEQ multiplex PCR reads with MiXCR, one entry per CDR3 protein. The sample lists some 180,000 distinct CDR3 sequences, about 95% seen once, with 0.1% in the top ten. The CDR3 consists of 14 residues. After removal of 4 bases from V and 6 bases from J, the junction contained 7 bases not matched to a gene. Germline CDR1 is SGHNT and CDR2 is YYREEE (reference sequence).

The source material was CD4+ T cells from PBMCs. The rearrangement joins TRBV5-4 to TRBJ2-3; 8 nucleotides agree with TRBD2. This TCR came from a human donor in good health. The CDR3 here is CASSQGSGVDTQYF. CDR3 sequence (DNA): TGTGCCAGCAGCCAGGGTAGCGGGGTTGATACGCAGTATTTT.